This T cell receptor beta chain was profiled in a study of T cell responses to AZD1222 COVID-19 vaccine (dated by TCRdb to the early 2020s). About the full investigation: AZD1222 recipients whose second dose came at about 4 weeks and those whose second dose came at about 12 weeks were combined into one group, since spike-specific TCR depth and breadth did not differ between the two schedules. TCR sequencing was performed for 230 to 250 trial participants, of whom around 210 were given two doses of AZD1222 and some 25 were given two doses of MenACWY control vaccine. Trial participants were enrolled by age into subgroups of 18-55, 56-69 and 70-plus years, and approximately 150, 30 and 60 TCR-sequenced participants, respectively, were included in these subgroups.

In the germline V gene, CDR1 corresponds to MNHEY and CDR2 to SVGAGI. The CDR3 measures 15 amino acids from cysteine to phenylalanine. Only CDR3 DNA remains: 45 bases, in frame from the first base. The junction carries 12 bases between V and J, which are trimmed by 0 bases and 4 bases respectively. The CDR3 regions of human TCRbeta chains were analyzed by immunosequencing. The authors' pipeline ran thus. TCRs in the repertoires were compared against a reference library of SARS-CoV-2-specific TCRs that had been generated with the MIRA antigen-specificity platform. Breadth meant the fraction of unique TCRs that were SARS-CoV-2-associated, whereas depth meant the fraction of total T cells that were SARS-CoV-2-associated. Each spike-specific TCR was assigned to its reactive spike region and to a CD4 or CD8 class using the MIRA data. Log10-transformed breadth and depth values were compared by one-way ANOVA with Sidak's multiple comparisons tests. As stored in TCRdb, this immuneACCESS dataset retains in-frame rearrangements with V and J assigned. A fraction of the clones does not appear; measured against another copy, unresolved V genes explain less than half of the discrepancy, and the remainder lacks a known reason. V and J calls and clone size are copied from that table; D and trimming were computed from the DNA. Across this sample there are 150,000 or so clones, with around 88% seen only once. Over 13% of the sample is taken by the ten largest.

The label giving this sample's time point can be read as: baseline before first vaccination. Samples from vaccinated people were obtained from the UK trials COV001 and COV002, which included a single-blind randomized controlled phase 2/3 trial of AZD1222 (ChAdOx1 nCoV-19) in healthy adults. For TCRbeta chain sequencing, PBMC samples from trial participants were taken at day 0 and at day 28 after the second dose. Study-level results and caveats: Because no samples from the day 14 peak response were available, repertoires could be characterized only after the peak T cell response. Epitopes outside the regions mutated in the B.1.351 and B.1.1.7 variants were reportedly recognized by nearly half of the unique spike-specific TCRs. Participants were mostly white British, with more females than males. The authors suggested clonal diversity may have been underestimated. The vaccine-associated CD4 TCRs covered the entire spike protein, and the dominant responses fell in regions 160-218 and 743-854. The 56-69-year group was small, and its depth increase did not reach significance, likely because of low power. Spike-specific TCR breadth and depth rose significantly after two AZD1222 doses compared with day 0 and with MenACWY recipients. Conclusions about previously exposed vaccinees were limited because only six AZD1222 recipients were SARS-CoV-2 seropositive at baseline.

Turning to this clone: This receptor's antigen is unknown. Per-base quality was not reported, and no clone a single base away is much larger than it.

The sample in question was peripheral blood, obtained on day 0 of AZD1222 vaccination. In this chain, TRBV6-5 is recombined with TRBJ1-1, with TRBD1 tentatively as D gene (6 bases match). The sequence came from an adult in good health. The CDR3 corresponds to CASSYSNRAFTEAFF. The DNA reads TGTGCCAGCAGTTACTCAAACAGGGCGTTCACTGAAGCTTTCTTT.